This T cell receptor beta chain originates from a study of shared clonotypes between healthy human individuals. Study-level results: A reduction in generation probabilities was seen for non-shared clonotypes relative to those shared by all four donors. Depth of sequencing was expected to influence donor clonotype sharing. Among the subsets, naive ones generally showed larger estimated richness than memory ones.

With regard to this clone: The antigen is not known.

V lost 10 bases to trimming and J lost 7 bases; unmatched junction nucleotides: 19. This CDR3 has 16 amino acids. Germline loops: CDR1 SGHNT, CDR2 YYREEE (reference sequence). Once extracted for a subset, genomic DNA was divided evenly among several immunoSEQ plates. TCRdb keeps only in-frame clones here, not all; method: immunoSEQ multiplex PCR. The sample carries more than 1,200,000 clones, less than 99% recorded once. The chain employs TRBV5-4 and TRBJ2-1, with TRBD2 identical over 8 bases. The sequence derives from a man aged 30 to 39 in good health. The source material was naive CD4+ T cells sorted from blood. The subset was: CD45RA+ positively selected. The CDR3 here is CASRSGSMGGWNEQFF. The CDR3 bases are TGTGCCTCCCGGAGCGGGAGTATGGGCGGGTGGAATGAGCAGTTCTTC.